This passage covers 23 T cell receptor beta chains from one sample sequenced in a study of T cell clonality in common variable immunodeficiency. Study results and limitations: In common variable immunodeficiency, TCR beta chains reportedly carried fewer deletions and N-nucleotide insertions.

Their antigen targets remain unknown. Generated by immunoSEQ multiplex PCR, the TCRdb table keeps only in-frame clones and is missing some. The record shows 15,000 to 20,000 clones for this sample, with no singletons present. The sequenced material came from peripheral blood mononuclear cells. The receptors come from a human donor with common variable immunodeficiency.

In its sample, this clone was seen many times. From the germline J gene comes the end of the CDR3, since the read stops 3 residues before it. V and J are TRBV14 and TRBJ2-1; TRBD2 matches at 9 bases. The ends lost 1 base at V and 4 bases at J; junction bases unmatched: 2. The CDR3 sequence is 15 residues long. Germline CDR1 reads SGHDN; CDR2 reads FVKESK. The CDR3 spells CASSQGTSVYNEQFF. The covered CDR3 bases are TGTGCCAGCAGCCAAGGGACTAGCGTTTACAATGAG. The full variable domain, its missing parts supplied by reference TRBV14 and TRBJ2-1, is EAGVTQFPSHSVIEKGQTVTLRCDPISGHDNLYWYRRVMGKEIKFLLHFVKESKQDESGMPNNRFLAERTGGTYSTLKVQPAELEDSGVYFCASSQGTSVYNEQFFGPGTRLTVL.

There are many counts of this clone. The read stops 3 residues short of the end of the CDR3; the missing end is completed from the germline J gene. The chain employs TRBV28 and TRBJ2-7; TRBD1 might be the D (6 bases). Per the germline V gene, CDR1 is MDHEN and CDR2 is SYDVKM. The length of the CDR3 is 15 residues. V was cut by 4 bases and J by 6 bases, with 19 bases left in between. The part of the CDR3 DNA that was read is TGTGCCAGCAGTTGGAACCAGGGGACGACGGTCGAG. Translating gives CASSWNQGTTVE. The CDR3 in full is CASSWNQGTTVEQYF. Full variable domain (rest looked up from reference TRBV28 and TRBJ2-7): DVKVTQSSRYLVKRTGEKVFLECVQDMDHENMFWYRQDPGLGLRLIYFSYDVKMKEKGDIPEGYSVSREKKERFSLILESASTNQTSMYLCASSWNQGTTVEQYFGPGTRLTVT.

Notes on this clone: The CDR3 is cut off 3 residues early in the read; its end comes from the germline J gene. V usage is TRBV19 and J usage is TRBJ1-5; D is perhaps TRBD1 (6 bases). Between the trimmed V and J ends, which lost 3 bases and 5 bases, there was a span of 11 bases. This CDR3 spans 14 amino acids. The germline V gene has CDR1 LNHDA and CDR2 SQIVND (reference sequence). The CDR3 bases that were read are TGTGCCAGTAGTATTCAGGGGAGTCATCAGCCC. Protein: CASSIQGSHQP. The full-length CDR3 reads as CASSIQGSHQPQHF.

Remarks on this clone: The read gets to within 3 residues of the CDR3 end, and the germline J gene fills in the rest. The V gene is TRBV7-6, the J gene TRBJ1-1; perhaps TRBD1 as D (5 bases). CDR3 size: 16 residues. CDR1 is SGHVS, CDR2 FNYEAQ, per germline. V gave up 1 base and J gave up 0 bases, with 12 bases separating them. Here the CDR3 reads CASSLGPGSMNTEAFF. CDR3 bases read: TGTGCCAGCAGCTTAGGTCCAGGGTCCATGAACACTGAA.

In this sample, this clone turned up a few times. Sequencing ends 3 residues short of the CDR3 end; the germline J gene provides the rest. The chain has TRBV5-3 and TRBJ1-1, with 8 nucleotides matching TRBD1. TRBV5-3 is an ORF, with its function uncertain. The J segment lost 4 bases and the V segment lost 1 base, leaving 12 bases of the junction unmatched. This CDR3 is 17 amino acids long. Incomplete CDR3 DNA: TGTGCCAGAAGCTTGACCCGGACAGGGCGGGACGCCACTGAA. This translates into CARSLTRTGRDATE. The entire CDR3 is CARSLTRTGRDATEAFF.

This clone has only a few counts. Read coverage stops 3 residues before the CDR3 terminus; the germline J gene supplies the remainder. The V and J genes are TRBV5-1 and TRBJ2-1; 15 nucleotides align to TRBD2. CDR3 size: 17 residues. The junction had 4 bases not matched to a gene; V was cut back by 4 bases and J by 2 bases. Germline V gene data show CDR1 as SGHRS and CDR2 as YFSETQ. CDR3 bases read: TGCGCCAGCAGCGGGGGACTAGCGGGGGGCGCCTACAATGAG. Protein sequence: CASSGGLAGGAYNE. The whole CDR3 protein reads CASSGGLAGGAYNEQFF.

As concerns this clone: The read gets to within 3 residues of the CDR3 end, and the germline J gene fills in the rest. V is TRBV20-1 and J is TRBJ2-7; 11 nucleotides match TRBD2. CDR3 size: 15 residues. The V gene end was trimmed by 0 bases and the J gene end by 2 bases; junction bases not matched to a gene: 3. Germline V gene sequence: CDR1 DFQATT, CDR2 SNEGSKA (reference sequence). Partial CDR3 DNA: TGCAGTGCTAGAGATTCACTAGCGGGAGCCTACGAG. This encodes CSARDSLAGAYE. The CDR3 in full is CSARDSLAGAYEQYF.

For this clone: The read finishes 3 residues shy of the CDR3 end, and the germline J gene is used to complete it. The J gene is TRBJ2-1, the V gene TRBV7-6; 7 bases align to TRBD1. V shed 5 bases and J 5 bases; nucleotides not matched to a gene: 9. CDR3 size: 15 residues. The germline gives CDR1 SGHVS, CDR2 FNYEAQ. The sequenced part of the CDR3 DNA is TGTGCCAGCAGCCCAGGGACAGATTTCGACAATGAG. Amino acid sequence: CASSPGTDFDNE. The entire CDR3 protein is CASSPGTDFDNEQFF.

At least ten counts were recorded for this clone. The read ends 3 residues shy of where the CDR3 ends; the end is completed using the germline J gene. The chain uses TRBV30 and TRBJ1-4, with D maybe TRBD1 (6 bases). V was trimmed by 6 bases and J by 3 bases, leaving 11 bases between them. The CDR3 consists of 13 residues. CDR1 is GTSNPN and CDR2 is SVGIG in the germline V gene (reference sequence). The CDR3: CACRQVANEKLFF. The CDR3 bases that were read are TGTGCCTGCCGACAGGTGGCTAATGAAAAA.

This clone was counted many times. Partial CDR3 DNA: TGTGCCAGCAGCCCACAGGCCTTCTATGGC. This gives the protein CASSPQAFYG. The CDR3 in full is CASSPQAFYGYTF. The chain employs TRBV7-9 and TRBJ1-2, with D possibly being TRBD1 (5 bases). The CDR3 end lies 3 residues beyond the end of the read and is filled in from the germline J gene. The V gene's germline CDR1 is SEHNR and CDR2 FQNEAQ (reference sequence). Trimming shortened V by 5 bases and J by 4 bases, and 11 bases separated the two germline ends. CDR3 length: 13 amino acids.

This clone has only a few counts. The read gets to within 3 residues of the CDR3 end, and the germline J gene fills in the rest. The chain links TRBV7-6 to TRBJ2-6, with a possible D match to TRBD1 (6 bases). V gave up 0 bases and J gave up 0 bases, with 12 bases separating them. The CDR3 spans 18 residues. The V gene's germline CDR1 is SGHVS and CDR2 FNYEAQ. The chain's CDR3 is CASSLALGQHSGANVLTF. The sequenced CDR3 bases are TGTGCCAGCAGCTTAGCCCTTGGACAGCACTCTGGGGCCAACGTC.

This clone was seen only a few times. Partial CDR3 DNA: TGTGCCAGTGGGACAGGGGGGAACACTGAA. It is translated as CASGTGGNTE. The complete CDR3 protein is CASGTGGNTEAFF. The V call is TRBV7-2, the J call TRBJ1-1, with 11 bases matching TRBD1. The read comes to an end 3 residues before the CDR3 does, leaving the germline J gene to fill in the end. The V and J ends lost 9 bases and 1 base, in that order; junction bases with no gene match: 1. Per the germline V gene, CDR1 is SGHTA and CDR2 is FQGNSA. CDR3 length: 13 amino acids.

This clone is medium-sized (0.01 to 0.1%) by share. CDR3 region: CAWSLQYTEAFF. CDR3 bases read: TGTGCCTGGAGTCTTCAGTACACTGAA. V usage is TRBV30 and J usage is TRBJ1-1; D remains ambiguous. The CDR3 is cut off 3 residues early in the read; its end comes from the germline J gene. The CDR3 contains 12 residues. V shed 2 bases and J shed 3 bases, with 7 bases lying between them. Germline V gives CDR1 GTSNPN, CDR2 SVGIG (reference sequence).

This clone has ten or more counts. Coverage ceases 3 residues before the CDR3 finishes, and the germline J gene fills in the end. J is TRBJ1-6 and V is TRBV20-1, with TRBD1 matching 7 bases. There are 16 residues in the CDR3. Germline V gives CDR1 DFQATT, CDR2 SNEGSKA (reference sequence). After removal of 5 bases from V and 10 bases from J, the junction contained 17 bases not matched to a gene. CDR3 DNA, as far as it was read: TGCAGTGCTTCGGCCCGACAGGGCGGCCCCTGGTCACCC. Translation: CSASARQGGPWSP. The entire CDR3 is CSASARQGGPWSPLHF.

This clone was counted ten times or more. The junction does not match germline at one end; this may be a read error. The CDR3 extends 3 residues past the end of the read, so its final part is completed from the germline J gene. The V and J genes are TRBV7-7 and TRBJ2-5, with a weak D call TRBD1 (6 bases). Germline lookup yields CDR1 SSHAT and CDR2 FNYEAQ (reference sequence). This CDR3 contains 14 residues. Incomplete CDR3 DNA: TGTGCTAGCAGCATTAACCAACAGGGAAAGACC. Its translation: CASSINQQGKT. The whole CDR3 sequence is CASSINQQGKTQYF.

This clone was observed many times. Coverage ceases 3 residues before the CDR3 finishes, and the germline J gene fills in the end. The chain uses TRBV6-1 and TRBJ2-1, with 12 bases fitting TRBD2. V shed 2 bases, J shed 4 bases, and the junction held 3 bases outside the gene matches. The germline V gene has CDR1 MNHNS and CDR2 SASEGT. The CDR3 totals 16 residues. CDR3: CASSERTSGTYNEQFF. The DNA read from the CDR3 is TGTGCCAGCAGTGAACGGACTAGCGGGACGTACAATGAG.

The sequenced CDR3 bases are TGTGCCAGCAGTTACTCGCGGCAGGGCCCCTACGAG. This translates into CASSYSRQGPYE. The whole CDR3 protein reads CASSYSRQGPYEQYF. The rearrangement links TRBV6-2 or TRBV6-3 to TRBJ2-7, with D maybe TRBD1 (5 bases). With the read ending 3 residues before the CDR3 end, the germline J gene is used to fill in that end. CDR3 length equals 15 residues. Trimming pared 0 bases from V and 2 bases from J, leaving 11 bases between. Germline V gene lookup returns CDR1 MNHEY and CDR2 SVGEGT.

Of note for this clone: The read falls 3 residues short of the CDR3 end, and the missing part is taken from the germline J gene. This chain connects TRBV11-2 to TRBJ1-1; D is unclear. Germline-derived CDR1 and CDR2 are SGHAT and FQNNGV. Trimming took 3 bases from V and 5 from J, leaving 10 bases between them. This CDR3 contains 13 residues. The part of the CDR3 DNA that was read is TGTGCCAGCAGCTTGGCGCCTAGTACTGAA. Amino acid sequence: CASSLAPSTE. The entire CDR3 is CASSLAPSTEAFF.

On this clone: The sequenced fragment ends 3 residues before the CDR3 boundary, so the rest is inferred from the germline J gene. The chain links TRBV11-2 to TRBJ1-5; 7 positions match TRBD1. Germline lookup yields CDR1 SGHAT and CDR2 FQNNGV. The CDR3 is made up of 15 amino acids. J was trimmed by 2 bases and V by 4 bases; bases with no gene match: 5. CDR3 residues: CASSSTGRGNQPQHF. CDR3 DNA, as far as it was read: TGTGCCAGCAGCTCGACAGGGAGGGGCAATCAGCCC.

This clone counts as medium-sized. The read terminates 3 residues before the CDR3 end, so the remaining end is supplied by the germline J gene. The rearrangement uses TRBV6-2 or TRBV6-3 and TRBJ1-2, with TRBD1 matching over 8 bases. There are 13 residues in the CDR3. Germline CDR1 MNHEY, CDR2 SVGEGT. The V and J ends lost 6 bases and 4 bases, in that order; junction bases with no gene match: 4. The CDR3 DNA, read in part, is TGTGCCAGCAGCCGACAGGGGACCTATGGC. Protein product: CASSRQGTYG. The whole CDR3 sequence is CASSRQGTYGYTF.

In this sample, this clone turned up many times. The missing CDR3 end, 3 residues past where the read stops, is filled in from the germline J gene. The rearrangement links TRBV20-1 to TRBJ2-4; D is perhaps TRBD1 (6 bases). This CDR3 spans 15 amino acids. The germline V gene encodes CDR1 DFQATT and CDR2 SNEGSKA (reference sequence). Trimming pared 4 bases from V and 1 base from J, leaving 14 bases between. The sequenced CDR3 bases are TGCAGTGCTACCCTTGCAGGGGAGGCCAAAAACATT. Its protein is CSATLAGEAKNI. The full CDR3 protein is CSATLAGEAKNIQYF.

This clone was detected ten times or more. From the germline J gene comes the end of the CDR3, since the read stops 3 residues before it. The V and J genes are TRBV20-1 and TRBJ1-2; TRBD1 matches 7 bases. The ends lost 5 bases at V and 5 bases at J; junction bases unmatched: 8. Germline V CDR1 and CDR2: DFQATT, SNEGSKA (reference sequence). The CDR3 has 13 amino acids. The CDR3 DNA, read in part, is TGCAGTGCTCCAAGGGGGCTGCGGTATGGC. Encoded protein: CSAPRGLRYG. The entire CDR3 protein is CSAPRGLRYGYTF.

This clone was picked up many times. The read terminates 3 residues ahead of where the CDR3 ends, so the germline J gene completes it. The V and J genes are TRBV20-1 and TRBJ2-3; TRBD1 matches at 8 bases. Losses at the gene ends were 6 bases for V and 2 bases for J; bases not matched to a gene: 10. The CDR3 has 15 amino acids. Germline CDR1 reads DFQATT; CDR2 reads SNEGSKA (reference sequence). Incomplete CDR3 DNA: TGCAGTGCGGGGACGACAGGGGTTCCCACAGATACG. Protein product: CSAGTTGVPTDT. The full CDR3 reads CSAGTTGVPTDTQYF.